The 32 T cell receptor beta chains given below trace back to one sample, sequenced in a study of CD8 T cells in Susac syndrome. The authors reverse transcribed roughly 0.5 to 1 ug RNA with random hexamers. TCRdb passed the immunoSEQ multiplex PCR reads through MiXCR, listing each CDR3 protein once. The sample records some 400,000 distinct CDR3 sequences, more than 80% being singletons. Material: CD8+ T cells from PBMCs. These receptors were taken from a human donor with multiple sclerosis.

The table lists this clonotype with a count of one. This chain uses TRBV11-2 with TRBJ2-5; 8 bases line up with TRBD1. Germline CDR1 SGHAT, CDR2 FQNNGV. The CDR3 contains 16 residues. The J segment lost 3 bases and the V segment lost 1 base, leaving 7 bases of the junction unmatched. The CDR3 region is CASSLGWTGREETQYF. The CDR3 region has the DNA TGTGCCAGCAGCTTAGGGTGGACAGGGAGAGAAGAGACCCAGTACTTC.

The J gene is TRBJ2-1, the V gene TRBV19; D assignment may be TRBD1 or TRBD2 (6 bases each). The CDR3 spans 14 residues. The V end was cut by 5 bases, the J end by 6 bases, with 14 bases between. The germline V gene has CDR1 LNHDA and CDR2 SQIVND (reference sequence). The CDR3 nucleotides read TGTGCCAGTAGTTCCGGAGGGGGTGGCAATGAGCAGTTCTTC. It yields the protein CASSSGGGGNEQFF.

The chain uses TRBV25-1 and TRBJ1-4, with a weak D call TRBD1 (5 bases). The CDR3 length is 17 residues. Trimming stripped 1 base from V and 7 bases from J, with 19 bases between. Germline V CDR1 and CDR2: MGHDK, SYGVNS. The CDR3, as DNA: TGTGCCAGCAGTGAATGGGTGGGGCGCAGAATGACTGAAAAACTGTTTTTT. Amino acids: CASSEWVGRRMTEKLFF. The variable domain in full, completed from reference TRBV25-1 and TRBJ1-4, reads EADIYQTPRYLVIGTGKKITLECSQTMGHDKMYWYQQDPGMELHLIHYSYGVNSTEKGDLSSESTVSRIRTEHFPLTLESARPSHTSQYLCASSEWVGRRMTEKLFFGSGTQLSVL.

The V and J genes are TRBV27 and TRBJ1-3; the D is unclear. The germline V gene encodes CDR1 MNHEY and CDR2 SMNVEV (reference sequence). V lost 0 bases and J lost 1, with 7 bases in between. The CDR3 loop spans 15 amino acids. CDR3 loop: CASSLSWGSGNTIYF. The DNA for the CDR3 is TGTGCCAGCAGTTTATCGTGGGGTTCTGGAAACACCATATATTTT.

The rearrangement links TRBV5-1 to TRBJ1-2; D uncertain. The CDR3 has 13 amino acids. Per the germline V gene, CDR1 is SGHRS and CDR2 is YFSETQ. Trimming removed 5 bases from V and 0 bases from J, with 8 bases in between. CDR3 in amino acids: CASRPDSNYGYTF. In nucleotides, the CDR3 is TGCGCCAGCAGACCAGACTCTAACTATGGCTACACCTTC.

For the CDR3, the DNA is TGTGCCAGCTCTGAGTGGGCGGGAACGAACACCGGGGAGCTGTTTTTT. Protein: CASSEWAGTNTGELFF. V is TRBV11-2 and J is TRBJ2-2, with D perhaps TRBD2 (6 bases). CDR3 size: 16 residues. V dropped 8 bases and J dropped 0 bases, with 16 bases sitting between them. Germline CDR1 reads SGHAT; CDR2 reads FQNNGV.

The chain recombines TRBV28 with TRBJ2-1; D gene unclear. V was shortened by 7 bases and J by 4 bases, with 11 bases between the two germline ends. Germline CDR1 MDHEN, CDR2 SYDVKM. The CDR3 covers 13 residues. In DNA form, the CDR3 reads TGTGCCAGCACCCCGCAAGGGTACAATGAGCAGTTCTTC. It codes for CASTPQGYNEQFF.

This chain joins TRBV19 and TRBJ2-1; the D is unclear. Deletions cut 7 bases from V and 7 bases from J, with 8 bases between. This CDR3 has 11 amino acids. Germline CDR1 and CDR2: LNHDA and SQIVND (reference sequence). CDR3 DNA sequence: TGTGCCAGTAAAAGGTATAATGAGCAGTTCTTC. It translates to CASKRYNEQFF. Variable domain in full (rest from reference TRBV19 and TRBJ2-1): DGGITQSPKYLFRKEGQNVTLSCEQNLNHDAMYWYRQDPGQGLRLIYYSQIVNDFQKGDIAEGYSVSREKKESFPLTVTSAQKNPTAFYLCASKRYNEQFFGPGTRLTVL.

The genes are TRBV4-1 and TRBJ2-7; D might be TRBD2 (7 bases). Germline CDR1 is MGHRA and CDR2 is YSYEKL. This CDR3 has 13 residues. V lost 6 bases and J lost 2, with 11 bases in between. DNA of the CDR3: TGCGCCAGCAGGGCGGGGGCCACCTACGAGCAGTACTTC. Translation gives CASRAGATYEQYF.

This sequence joins TRBV27 and TRBJ2-7; D might be TRBD1 (6 bases). V gave up 4 bases and J gave up 3 bases, with 13 bases separating them. The CDR3 length is 14 residues. In germline, CDR1 is MNHEY, CDR2 SMNVEV (reference sequence). The CDR3 protein is CASSWWGQNYEQYF. The CDR3 nucleotides read TGTGCCAGCAGTTGGTGGGGACAAAACTACGAGCAGTACTTC.

Only a few counts were recorded for this clonotype. J is TRBJ1-1 and V is TRBV30, with unresolved D. Trimming removed 2 bases at V and 4 bases at J, with 11 bases between. This CDR3 has 13 amino acids. The germline CDR1 and CDR2 sequences are GTSNPN and SVGIG (reference sequence). The CDR3 is CAWSPPSGTEAFF. For the CDR3, the DNA is TGTGCCTGGAGTCCTCCTTCGGGCACTGAAGCTTTCTTT.

The chain links TRBV27 to TRBJ1-1; TRBD1 aligns across 8 bases. The germline V gene encodes CDR1 MNHEY and CDR2 SMNVEV (reference sequence). J was trimmed by 2 bases and V by 5 bases; bases with no gene match: 4. There are 14 residues in the CDR3. CDR3 residues: CASSKTGVNTEAFF. The CDR3 DNA reads as TGTGCCAGCAGTAAGACAGGGGTTAACACTGAAGCTTTCTTT.

The CDR3, as DNA: TGTGCCAGCAGCCAAGTCGGTTGGGCGGGAGGATCCTACGAGCAGTACTTC. Its translation is CASSQVGWAGGSYEQYF. V and J are TRBV3-1 and TRBJ2-7, with 8 bases lining up with TRBD2. In germline, CDR1 is LGHDT, CDR2 YNNKEL (reference sequence). The CDR3 has 17 residues. Trimming removed 1 base from V and 1 base from J; junction bases left unmatched: 9.

The chain employs TRBV20-1 and TRBJ2-4; D is undetermined. Trimming stripped 4 bases from V and 1 base from J, with 5 bases between. CDR1 is DFQATT, CDR2 SNEGSKA, per germline (reference sequence). The CDR3 covers 12 residues. As DNA, the CDR3 is TGCAGTGCTAAAGGGGCCAAAAACATTCAGTACTTC. Translated, it gives CSAKGAKNIQYF.

The rearrangement joins TRBV14 to TRBJ2-1; D may be TRBD2 (6 bases). The germline gives CDR1 SGHDN, CDR2 FVKESK. V was cut by 0 bases and J by 0 bases, with 24 bases left in between. The CDR3 runs 21 residues. This CDR3 reads CASSQEAAGTQRVYSYNEQFF. The CDR3 nucleotides read TGTGCCAGCAGCCAAGAAGCCGCCGGGACTCAGCGAGTCTACTCCTACAATGAGCAGTTCTTC.

The chain recombines TRBV5-1 with TRBJ2-3, with 8 bases matching TRBD2. Germline V gene lookup returns CDR1 SGHRS and CDR2 YFSETQ. The CDR3 is 16 amino acids. J lost 3 bases, V lost 0 bases, and 6 bases had no gene match. CDR3 protein: CASSLGTRGGTDTQYF. The CDR3 bases are TGCGCCAGCAGCTTGGGAACTCGGGGGGGAACAGATACGCAGTATTTT. Drawing the rest from reference TRBV5-1 and TRBJ2-3, the complete variable domain is KAGVTQTPRYLIKTRGQQVTLSCSPISGHRSVSWYQQTPGQGLQFLFEYFSETQRNKGNFPGRFSGRQFSNSRSEMNVSTLELGDSALYLCASSLGTRGGTDTQYFGPGTRLTVL.

The chain couples TRBV29-1 to TRBJ2-7; possible D gene TRBD2, 6 bases. Trimming cost V 5 bases and J 3 bases, with 14 bases left between them. Germline V gene lookup returns CDR1 SQVTM and CDR2 ANQGSEA. The CDR3 consists of 13 residues. As DNA, the CDR3 is TGCAGCGTTATCGGGACTCGAGGCTACGAGCAGTACTTC. This gives the protein CSVIGTRGYEQYF.

This rearrangement joins TRBV5-8 to TRBJ2-1, with D unresolved. V was cut by 4 bases and J by 0 bases, with 14 bases left in between. Germline loops: CDR1 SGHTS, CDR2 YDEGEE. This CDR3 comprises 16 residues. CDR3 nucleotides: TGTGCCAGCAGCCGAGGAGTGACCAGCTCCTACAATGAGCAGTTCTTC. Protein product: CASSRGVTSSYNEQFF.

The gene calls are TRBV6-1 and TRBJ1-1, with 7 bases fitting TRBD1. Trimming removed 8 bases from V and 1 base from J; junction bases left unmatched: 16. Germline CDR1 reads MNHNS; CDR2 reads SASEGT. This CDR3 is 17 amino acids long. The CDR3 DNA sequence: TGTGCCAGCGGACTCTCTTGGAACAGGGGAACGAACACTGAAGCTTTCTTT. Translation: CASGLSWNRGTNTEAFF.

This clonotype has just one count. This chain links TRBV7-2 with TRBJ2-2, with D unclear. CDR1 and CDR2 (germline): SGHTA, FQGNSA. Trimming left V 1 base short and J 6 bases short, with 9 bases between. This CDR3 has 14 residues. CDR3 nucleotide sequence: TGTGCCAGCAGCTTAGAAGTACCGGCCGGGGAGCTGTTTTTT. It translates to CASSLEVPAGELFF.

The V and J genes are TRBV5-4 and TRBJ1-1, with 7 bases identical to TRBD1. Germline V lookup: CDR1 SGHNT, CDR2 YYREEE (reference sequence). V lost 7 bases and J lost 0; bases outside the gene matches: 6. The CDR3 length is 14 residues. The CDR3 is CASGKDRMNTEAFF. The CDR3 DNA reads as TGTGCCAGCGGTAAGGACAGGATGAACACTGAAGCTTTCTTT.

This chain connects TRBV27 to TRBJ2-7, with 7 bases fitting TRBD1. With 2 bases clipped from V and 3 bases from J, the junction kept 4 bases outside the gene matches. Germline V gene data show CDR1 as MNHEY and CDR2 as SMNVEV (reference sequence). CDR3 length equals 14 residues. The CDR3 DNA is TGTGCCAGCAGTTTACGTGGGACAGTCTACGAGCAGTACTTC. Amino acids: CASSLRGTVYEQYF.

The rearrangement uses TRBV27 and TRBJ2-1; TRBD2 matches at 9 bases. Trimming at V came to 10 bases and at J to 0 bases, leaving 10 bases not matched to a gene. The length of the CDR3 is 16 residues. In germline, CDR1 is MNHEY, CDR2 SMNVEV (reference sequence). Written as DNA, the CDR3 is TGTGCCACCGGGACTAGCTCATGGTACTCCTACAATGAGCAGTTCTTC. It specifies CATGTSSWYSYNEQFF.

The J gene is TRBJ2-5, the V gene TRBV7-2, with 13 bases fitting TRBD2. The CDR3 runs 14 residues. Germline loops: CDR1 SGHTA, CDR2 FQGNSA. With 8 bases clipped from V and 4 bases from J, the junction kept 4 bases outside the gene matches. Here the CDR3 reads CASLLAGGSETQYF. Written as DNA, the CDR3 is TGTGCCAGCCTACTAGCGGGGGGGTCAGAGACCCAGTACTTC.

V and J are TRBV3-1 and TRBJ2-7; D not resolved. The V and J ends lost 1 base and 4 bases respectively, with 8 bases between them. Looked up from germline, CDR1 is LGHDT and CDR2 is YNNKEL (reference sequence). The CDR3 consists of 13 residues. CDR3 region: CASSQAFLYEQYF. The CDR3 nucleotides are TGTGCCAGCAGCCAAGCCTTCTTATACGAGCAGTACTTC.

The CDR3 loop reads CASSPLPGPHTGELFF. In DNA, the CDR3 is TGTGCCAGCAGCCCACTACCGGGACCACATACCGGGGAGCTGTTTTTT. The V and J genes are TRBV7-6 and TRBJ2-2; D may be TRBD1 or TRBD2 (5 bases each). With 5 bases removed from V and 5 bases from J, the gap between germline ends came to 18 bases. Germline V CDR1 and CDR2: SGHVS, FNYEAQ. The CDR3 covers 16 residues.

The chain has TRBV30 and TRBJ2-7; D is uncertain. CDR3 size: 12 residues. Germline CDR1 GTSNPN, CDR2 SVGIG (reference sequence). The V and J ends lost 6 bases and 2 bases respectively, with 11 bases between them. CDR3 loop: CACRPGPYEQYF. The CDR3 nucleotides are TGTGCCTGCCGCCCCGGGCCCTACGAGCAGTACTTC.

This chain connects TRBV2 to TRBJ2-2; maybe TRBD1 (6 bases). Germline loops: CDR1 SNHLY, CDR2 FYNNEI. The ends were cut back, 4 bases at V and 3 bases at J, with 9 bases in the middle. This CDR3 region has 14 residues. The CDR3 DNA sequence: TGTGCCAGCAGTGGGACAGATGACACCGGGGAGCTGTTTTTT. Amino acids: CASSGTDDTGELFF.

The V call is TRBV6-5, the J call TRBJ2-5; possible D gene TRBD2, 7 bases. Per the germline V gene, CDR1 is MNHEY and CDR2 is SVGAGI. The CDR3 is 15 residues long. Trimming took 2 bases from V and 5 from J, leaving 15 bases between them. CDR3 loop: CASSYTAGAQETQYF. The CDR3 DNA reads as TGTGCCAGCAGTTACACGGCGGGGGCCCAGGAGACCCAGTACTTC.

This clonotype has only a few counts. The V call is TRBV5-1, the J call TRBJ2-4; 9 bases agree with TRBD1. With 4 bases clipped from V and 0 bases from J, the junction kept 5 bases outside the gene matches. Germline-derived CDR1 and CDR2 are SGHRS and YFSETQ. The CDR3 sequence is 16 residues long. The CDR3 region is CASSLGDREAKNIQYF. Here the CDR3 DNA reads TGCGCCAGCAGCCTAGGGGACAGGGAAGCCAAAAACATTCAGTACTTC.

The chain employs TRBV4-2 and TRBJ2-3; 9 bases agree with TRBD2. Germline V gene lookup returns CDR1 LGHNA and CDR2 YNFKEQ. The CDR3 length is 16 residues. J was trimmed by 6 bases and V by 3 bases; bases with no gene match: 10. The CDR3 loop reads CASSHLLAGPGDTQYF. CDR3 sequence (DNA): TGTGCCAGCAGCCACCTTCTAGCGGGGCCTGGGGATACGCAGTATTTT.

V gene TRBV27 combines with J gene TRBJ2-3; D is undetermined. Between the trimmed V and J ends, which lost 1 base and 0 bases, there was a span of 11 bases. In germline, CDR1 is MNHEY, CDR2 SMNVEV (reference sequence). There are 16 residues in the CDR3. The CDR3 nucleotides read TGTGCCAGCAGTTTATATCCAGCGTCTAGCACAGATACGCAGTATTTT. Its translation is CASSLYPASSTDTQYF.